There are a few counts of the clone carrying this TCR beta chain. This entry belongs to a study of quantifying T cell responses using KT2 cells. Background on the study: TCR alpha and beta constant-region primers primed reverse transcription of RNA.

The length of the CDR3 is 15 residues. Germline V CDR1 and CDR2: SGHRS, YFSETQ. The V end lost 0 bases, the J end lost 6 bases, and 13 bases lay between the germline ends. Each cDNA got a UMI-containing oligo ligated at its 3' end. First-round PCR used 3 to 4 cycles and beta primers RC1.1 and RC1.2 covering TRBC1 and TRBC2. TCRdb reprocessed the UMI-ligation and nested PCR reads with MiXCR, giving one entry per CDR3 protein. The sample consists of roughly 50,000 distinct CDR3 sequences, around an eighth of them appearing once. The sequencing input was PBMCs spiked with cells of the T cell clone KT2. This sequence joins TRBV5-1 and TRBJ2-1; D perhaps matches TRBD2 (5 bases). This receptor was taken from a human donor. This chain's CDR3 is CASSLARAVGNEQFF. The CDR3 nucleotides are TGCGCCAGCAGCTTGGCGAGGGCGGTAGGCAATGAGCAGTTCTTC.